The T cell receptor (beta chain) under discussion was sequenced for a study of CD8 T cells in Susac syndrome. Notes on this clonotype: Its antigen is still unknown.

Germline lookup yields CDR1 SGHTA and CDR2 FQGNSA. The V and J ends lost 6 bases and 0 bases respectively, with 11 bases between them. This CDR3 is built from 14 residues. Findings and limits, study-wide: The study's TCR sequencing and HLA analysis drew on a certain number of individuals. That number was acknowledged as relatively small.

The T cells that were sequenced for TCR beta were CD8+ and CD4+ cells from blood. The multiple sclerosis controls consisted of treatment-naive patients with relapsing-remitting disease, either stable or active. A quantity of about 0.5 to 1 ug RNA underwent reverse transcription using random hexamers. Amplification of TCR beta CDR3 used immunoSEQ multiplex PCR across 54 Vbeta and 13 Jbeta. TCRdb reanalysed the immunoSEQ multiplex PCR reads using MiXCR and keeps one entry per CDR3 protein. Of under 350,000 distinct CDR3 sequences in the sample, roughly nine tenths were seen once. This receptor was taken from a human donor with multiple sclerosis. The sequencing input was CD4+ T cells from PBMCs. This rearrangement joins TRBV7-2 to TRBJ2-5; D unclear. Here the CDR3 reads CASRAPSYQETQYF. The CDR3 coding sequence is TGTGCCAGCAGGGCGCCCTCGTACCAAGAGACCCAGTACTTC.